Sequencing of this TCR beta chain was carried out in a study of shared clonotypes between healthy human individuals. Study in general: Each donor had three CD4 naive, three CD4 memory, two CD8 naive and one CD8 memory plate. Findings of the study overall: The study drew on few donors, limiting represented genetic and exposure-history diversity.

Naive CD8 cells lacked CD45RO, underwent positive selection for CCR7 and left out terminally differentiated effector memory CD45RA+ cells. About this clone: Its antigen remains unidentified.

V was pared by 9 bases and J by 6 bases, with 13 bases of the junction left unmatched. CDR1 and CDR2 from the germline V gene are LNHDA and SQIVND (reference sequence). This CDR3 comprises 15 residues. Here immunoSEQ multiplex PCR was the method, and the copy in TCRdb shows in-frame clones only, minus some. The table lists about 2.1 million clones, 93% of them singletons. The specimen sequenced was naive CD8+ T cells from PBMCs. V is TRBV19 and J is TRBJ2-1; 8 positions agree with TRBD1. This receptor was obtained from a young man in good health. Some clones in this sample may be carry-over from other donors' samples. The CDR3 protein is CASKSTPDRVNEQFF. The DNA for the CDR3 is TGTGCCAGCAAAAGCACACCGGACAGGGTCAATGAGCAGTTCTTC.